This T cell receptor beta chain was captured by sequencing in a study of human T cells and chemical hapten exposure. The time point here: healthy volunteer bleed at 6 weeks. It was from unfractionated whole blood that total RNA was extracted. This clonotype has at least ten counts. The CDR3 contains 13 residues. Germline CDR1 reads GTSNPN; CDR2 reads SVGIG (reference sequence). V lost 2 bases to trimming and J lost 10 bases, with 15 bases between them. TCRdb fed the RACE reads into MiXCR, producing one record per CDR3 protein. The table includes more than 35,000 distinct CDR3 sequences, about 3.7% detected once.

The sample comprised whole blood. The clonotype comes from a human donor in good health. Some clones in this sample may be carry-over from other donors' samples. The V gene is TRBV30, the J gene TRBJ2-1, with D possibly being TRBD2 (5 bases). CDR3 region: CAWSLLPGGEQFF. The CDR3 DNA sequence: TGTGCCTGGAGTCTACTCCCCGGAGGAGAGCAGTTCTTC.